Each of the 19 T cell receptor beta chains below was sequenced from the same sample in a study of cytomegalovirus exposure and HLA in healthy donors. Using immunoSEQ multiplex PCR, the repertoire was profiled, and TCRdb retains in-frame clones only, with some absent. This sample has 150,000 to 200,000 clones, with about 85% found just once. Material for sequencing was PBMCs. The receptors come from a man aged 18 to 29 in good health and CMV-seropositive.

The DNA of the CDR3 is TGTGCCAGCAGCTTAACTGCCCAGACTGATGGGGGGTCTACTAATGGCTACACCTTC. As protein: CASSLTAQTDGGSTNGYTF. J is TRBJ1-2 and V is TRBV7-9; D might be TRBD1 (5 bases). The germline CDR1 and CDR2 sequences are SEHNR and FQNEAQ (reference sequence). CDR3 length equals 19 residues. V lost 2 bases and J lost 6, with 28 bases in between.

V and J are TRBV5-1 and TRBJ1-1, with D tentatively TRBD1 (5 bases). CDR1 and CDR2 (germline): SGHRS, YFSETQ. CDR3 size: 14 residues. V lost 4 bases to trimming and J lost 0 bases, with 10 bases between them. This chain's CDR3 is CASSPTAMNTEAFF. For the CDR3, the DNA is TGCGCCAGCAGCCCGACAGCGATGAACACTGAAGCTTTCTTT.

The rearrangement joins TRBV5-1 to TRBJ2-1, with 9 bases that match TRBD2. The CDR3 spans 15 residues. CDR1 is SGHRS and CDR2 is YFSETQ in the germline V gene. J lost 5 bases, V lost 4 bases, and 7 bases had no gene match. CDR3: CASSVLAGTNNEQFF. CDR3 DNA: TGCGCCAGCAGCGTGCTAGCGGGAACAAACAATGAGCAGTTCTTC.

V and J are TRBV28 and TRBJ2-7, with 7 bases fitting TRBD1. Trimming cost V 2 bases and J 8 bases; bases outside gene matches: 3. Germline V lookup: CDR1 MDHEN, CDR2 SYDVKM. The CDR3 covers 12 residues. The CDR3 spells CASSLPGQKQYF. The CDR3 nucleotides read TGTGCCAGCAGTTTACCGGGACAGAAGCAGTACTTC.

V and J are TRBV2 and TRBJ2-1, with D possibly TRBD1 on 6 matching bases. The CDR3 totals 15 residues. Trimming removed 5 bases at V and 3 bases at J, with 14 bases between. Germline V CDR1 and CDR2: SNHLY, FYNNEI. For the CDR3, the DNA is TGTGCCAGCAGTCGTACCTCGGACAGCTACAATGAGCAGTTCTTC. Protein sequence: CASSRTSDSYNEQFF.

Of note for this clone: Other DNA variants within this sample encode the same CDR3. The chain combines TRBV29-1 with TRBJ2-1; TRBD1 matches 7 bases. Germline CDR1 and CDR2: SQVTM and ANQGSEA. The V gene end was trimmed by 1 base and the J gene end by 1 base; junction bases not matched to a gene: 1. The CDR3 consists of 14 residues. The DNA of the CDR3 is TGCAGCGTTGAAGGACAGGGTTCCTACAATGAGCAGTTCTTC. It yields the protein CSVEGQGSYNEQFF.

The rearrangement joins TRBV6-1 to TRBJ2-5, with TRBD2 matching over 12 bases. V shed 4 bases and J 7 bases; nucleotides not matched to a gene: 13. The V gene's germline CDR1 is MNHNS and CDR2 SASEGT. This CDR3 has 17 amino acids. The CDR3 DNA reads TGTGCCAGCAGTGCGTGGCTAGCGGGGGGGCCTTCTGGGACCCAGTACTTC. This codes for CASSAWLAGGPSGTQYF.

This clone was detected once. The chain combines TRBV12-5 with TRBJ2-3, with a weak D call TRBD1 (6 bases). The CDR3 runs 16 residues. Germline values: CDR1 LGHNT, CDR2 FRNRAP. The ends were cut back, 4 bases at V and 1 base at J, with 15 bases in the middle. DNA of the CDR3: TGTGCTAGTGGTTCAATGGTCAGGGGTGGCACAGATACGCAGTATTTT. It yields the protein CASGSMVRGGTDTQYF.

J is TRBJ1-3 and V is TRBV6-5, with D hard to call. The CDR3 has 13 amino acids. CDR1 and CDR2 from the germline V gene are MNHEY and SVGAGI. V was pared by 5 bases and J by 4 bases, with 9 bases between. The CDR3 sequence: CASSGHTGNTIYF. The CDR3 nucleotides read TGTGCCAGCAGTGGCCATACAGGAAACACCATATATTTT.

J is TRBJ1-1 and V is TRBV5-4; TRBD1 matches at 8 bases. The CDR3 has 14 residues. V dropped 4 bases and J dropped 1; count of bases not matched to a gene: 3. CDR1 and CDR2 (germline): SGHNT, YYREEE (reference sequence). CDR3 amino acids: CASSGGTGNTEAFF. CDR3 bases: TGTGCCAGCAGCGGCGGGACAGGGAACACTGAAGCTTTCTTT.

V is TRBV7-2 and J is TRBJ2-5; a weak D match, TRBD2 (7 bases). The CDR3 is 14 residues long. Between the trimmed V and J ends, which lost 5 bases and 2 bases, there was a span of 12 bases. Germline V lookup: CDR1 SGHTA, CDR2 FQGNSA. The CDR3 DNA is TGTGCCAGCAGCCTGGGGGGGGCACAAGAGACCCAGTACTTC. Amino acid sequence: CASSLGGAQETQYF.

The genes are TRBV4-1 and TRBJ2-1; 7 bases line up with TRBD2. The V gene end was trimmed by 1 base and the J gene end by 5 bases; junction bases not matched to a gene: 8. Germline V gene data show CDR1 as MGHRA and CDR2 as YSYEKL. The CDR3 sequence is 16 residues long. CDR3 nucleotide sequence: TGCGCCAGCAGCCAAGTGGGGAGGGGACTTCACAATGAGCAGTTCTTC. This sequence encodes CASSQVGRGLHNEQFF.

The chain combines TRBV7-6 with TRBJ2-3; D perhaps matches TRBD1 (5 bases). There are 14 residues in the CDR3. V was clipped by 8 bases and J by 2 bases, with 14 bases between them. CDR1 and CDR2 from the germline V gene are SGHVS and FNYEAQ. CDR3 protein: CASLEGVATDTQYF. The CDR3 bases are TGTGCCAGCCTGGAAGGGGTGGCCACAGATACGCAGTATTTT.

The chain recombines TRBV2 with TRBJ2-5; the D is unclear. The CDR3 runs to 13 residues. Per the germline V gene, CDR1 is SNHLY and CDR2 is FYNNEI. V lost 7 bases and J 5 bases, leaving 14 bases between the germline ends. The DNA of the CDR3 is TGTGCCAGCACCGTGGCACATTGGGAGACCCAGTACTTC. It is translated as CASTVAHWETQYF. The full variable domain, with the rest looked up from reference TRBV2 and TRBJ2-5, is EPEVTQTPSHQVTQMGQEVILRCVPISNHLYFYWYRQILGQKVEFLVSFYNNEISEKSEIFDDQFSVERPDGSNFTLKIRSTKLEDSAMYFCASTVAHWETQYFGPGTRLLVL.

The chain carries TRBV6-1 and TRBJ1-1; D ambiguous. V dropped 1 base and J dropped 3 bases, with 6 bases sitting between them. CDR1 is MNHNS, CDR2 SASEGT, per germline. The CDR3 loop spans 13 amino acids. The CDR3 nucleotides are TGTGCCAGCAGTGAAGAACTGTACACTGAAGCTTTCTTT. Translation: CASSEELYTEAFF.

The chain combines TRBV5-1 with TRBJ2-7; no clear D gene. This CDR3 contains 15 residues. From germline, CDR1 is SGHRS and CDR2 YFSETQ. V was clipped by 4 bases and J by 2 bases, with 16 bases between them. The CDR3 loop reads CASSLSLGGPYEQYF. The DNA of the CDR3 is TGCGCCAGCAGCCTTAGCCTCGGCGGCCCCTACGAGCAGTACTTC.

CDR3 sequence (DNA): TGTGCCAGCTCTCGGGACAGGTGGGACACTGAAGCTTTCTTT. Translated: CASSRDRWDTEAFF. The chain joins TRBV18 to TRBJ1-1; TRBD1 matches at 8 bases. Germline-derived CDR1 and CDR2 are KGHSH and LQKENI. This CDR3 contains 14 residues. J lost 3 bases, V lost 6 bases, and 6 bases had no gene match.

J is TRBJ2-6 and V is TRBV30; possibly TRBD1 for D (9 bases). V was clipped by 3 bases and J by 1 base, with 25 bases between them. The CDR3 totals 20 residues. Germline assignment: CDR1 GTSNPN and CDR2 SVGIG (reference sequence). CDR3 coding DNA: TGTGCCTGGAGCCGGGACAGGGTTACTAGCGGCCCATCTGGGGCCAACGTCCTGACTTTC. This translates into CAWSRDRVTSGPSGANVLTF. The whole variable domain, remainder taken from reference TRBV30 and TRBJ2-6, is SQTIHQWPATLVQPVGSPLSLECTVEGTSNPNLYWYRQAAGRGLQLLFYSVGIGQISSEVPQNLSASRPQDRQFILSSKKLLLSDSGFYLCAWSRDRVTSGPSGANVLTFGAGSRLTVL.

The rearrangement joins TRBV7-2 to TRBJ1-1; D gene uncertain. The CDR3 has 17 amino acids. Trimming stripped 2 bases from V and 4 bases from J, with 20 bases between. The germline CDR1 and CDR2 sequences are SGHTA and FQGNSA. CDR3 amino acids: CASSLKVTGFVGTEAFF. CDR3 in DNA: TGTGCCAGCAGCTTAAAGGTGACGGGATTCGTGGGCACTGAAGCTTTCTTT.